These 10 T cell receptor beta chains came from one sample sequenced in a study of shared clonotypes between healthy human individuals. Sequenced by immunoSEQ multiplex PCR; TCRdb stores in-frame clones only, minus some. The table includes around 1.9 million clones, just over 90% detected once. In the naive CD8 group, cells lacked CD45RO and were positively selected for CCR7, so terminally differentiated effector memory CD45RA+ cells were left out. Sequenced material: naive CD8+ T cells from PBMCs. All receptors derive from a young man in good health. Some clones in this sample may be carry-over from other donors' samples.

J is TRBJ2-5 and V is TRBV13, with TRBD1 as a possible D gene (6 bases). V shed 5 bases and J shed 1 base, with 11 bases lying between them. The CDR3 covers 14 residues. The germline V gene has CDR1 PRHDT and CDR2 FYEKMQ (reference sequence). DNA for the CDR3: TGTGCCAGCAGCAACGGACAGTTCCAAGAGACCCAGTACTTC. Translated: CASSNGQFQETQYF.

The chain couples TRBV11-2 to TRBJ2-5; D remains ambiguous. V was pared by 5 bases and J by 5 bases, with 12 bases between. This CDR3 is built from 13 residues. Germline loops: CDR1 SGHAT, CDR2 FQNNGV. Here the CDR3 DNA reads TGTGCCAGCAGCCCCCGACTGTTGGAGACCCAGTACTTC. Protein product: CASSPRLLETQYF.

The CDR3 DNA is TGTGCCAGCAGTCACAACAGGGGTGGCCAATTAAATGAAAAACTGTTTTTT. Protein: CASSHNRGGQLNEKLFF. This chain links TRBV28 with TRBJ1-4, with 7 positions matching TRBD1. V trimming: 5 bases; J trimming: 5 bases; junction bases outside the gene matches: 14. The CDR3 is 17 amino acids. CDR1 is MDHEN, CDR2 SYDVKM, per germline.

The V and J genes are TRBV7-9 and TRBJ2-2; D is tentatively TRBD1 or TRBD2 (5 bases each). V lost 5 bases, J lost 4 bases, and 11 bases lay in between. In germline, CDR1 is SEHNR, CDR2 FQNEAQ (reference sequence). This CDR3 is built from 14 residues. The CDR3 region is CASSARDGTGELFF. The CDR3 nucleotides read TGTGCCAGCAGCGCAAGGGACGGCACCGGGGAGCTGTTTTTT.

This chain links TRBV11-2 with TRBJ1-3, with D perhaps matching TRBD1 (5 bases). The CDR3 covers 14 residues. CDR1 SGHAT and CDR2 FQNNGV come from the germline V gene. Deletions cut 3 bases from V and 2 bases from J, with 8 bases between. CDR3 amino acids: CASSLMGPGNTIYF. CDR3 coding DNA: TGTGCCAGCAGCTTGATGGGGCCTGGAAACACCATATATTTT.

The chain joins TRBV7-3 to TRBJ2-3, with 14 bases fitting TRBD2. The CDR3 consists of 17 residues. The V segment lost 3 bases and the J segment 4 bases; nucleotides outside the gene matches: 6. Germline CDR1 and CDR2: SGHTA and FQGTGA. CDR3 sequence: CASSLTPGLAGADTQYF. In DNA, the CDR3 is TGTGCCAGCAGCTTGACCCCGGGACTAGCGGGAGCAGATACGCAGTATTTT.

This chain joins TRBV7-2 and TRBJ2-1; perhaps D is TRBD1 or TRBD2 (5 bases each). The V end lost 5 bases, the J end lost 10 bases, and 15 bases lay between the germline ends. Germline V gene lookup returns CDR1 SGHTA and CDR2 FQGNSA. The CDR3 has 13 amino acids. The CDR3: CASSRSPGREQFF. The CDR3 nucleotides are TGTGCCAGCAGCCGAAGTCCGGGACGGGAGCAGTTCTTC.

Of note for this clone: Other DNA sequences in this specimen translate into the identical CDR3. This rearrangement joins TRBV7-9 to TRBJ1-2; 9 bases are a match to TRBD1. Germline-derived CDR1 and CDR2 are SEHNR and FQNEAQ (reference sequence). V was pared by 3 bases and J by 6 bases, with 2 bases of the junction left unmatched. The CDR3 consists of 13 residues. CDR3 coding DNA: TGTGCCAGCAGCTTGGACAGGGGAGATGGCTACACCTTC. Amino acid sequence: CASSLDRGDGYTF.

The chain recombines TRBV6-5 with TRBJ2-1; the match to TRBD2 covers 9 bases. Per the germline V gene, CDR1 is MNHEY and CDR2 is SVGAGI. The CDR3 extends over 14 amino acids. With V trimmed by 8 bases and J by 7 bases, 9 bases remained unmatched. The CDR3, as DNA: TGTGCCAGCGGGACTAGCCTGCTAGAAAATGAGCAGTTCTTC. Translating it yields CASGTSLLENEQFF.

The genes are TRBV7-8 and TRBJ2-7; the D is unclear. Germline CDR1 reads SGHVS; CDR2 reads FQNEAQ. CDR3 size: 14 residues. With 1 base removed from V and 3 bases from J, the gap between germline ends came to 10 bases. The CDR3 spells CASSLEIGFYEQYF. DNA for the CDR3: TGTGCCAGCAGCTTAGAAATTGGTTTCTACGAGCAGTACTTC.